Listed below are T cell receptor beta chains from one sample, sequenced in a study of radiotherapy plus CTLA-4 blockade in lung cancer. Assay: immunoSEQ multiplex PCR; the TCRdb copy retains only in-frame clones and omits some. The sample has about 40,000 clones; approximately 79% are singletons. Specimen: peripheral blood, collected from a patient treated with radiotherapy plus ipilimumab. These receptors all stem from a human donor with non-small cell lung cancer that progressed on radiotherapy plus ipilimumab. Each CDR3 is given with its conserved first and last residue. The D gene is left open where the match is weak. Clone size is given for some rows only: seen once, a few or many times, or a class if the clone is expanded.

>medium-sized|TRBV25-1|TRBD1|TRBJ1-2
TGTGCCAGCAGTGGGGACAGGGGCGGCTACACCTTC
CASSGDRGGYTF
>-|TRBV10-3|TRBD2|TRBJ2-1
TGTGCCATCACCTCCGGGACTAGCGGGGGACATGAGCAGTTCTTC
CAITSGTSGGHEQFF
>-|TRBV20-1|-|TRBJ1-2
TGCAGTGCTATCCCACTCTATGGCTACACCTTC
CSAIPLYGYTF
>-|TRBV18|-|TRBJ1-4
TGTGCCAGCTCACCACGACGGGGGGGCTCGGGAGAAAAACTGTTTTTT
CASSPRRGGSGEKLFF
>-|TRBV27|-|TRBJ2-5
TGTGCCAGCAGTTTATCGACCAGGGGGGAAGAGACCCAGTACTTC
CASSLSTRGEETQYF
>-|TRBV15|-|TRBJ1-6
TGTGCCACCAGCAGAGGACAGACCTATAATTCACCCCTCCACTTT
CATSRGQTYNSPLHF
>-|TRBV5-1|TRBD1|TRBJ2-7
TGCGCCAGCAGCAAGGGACAGGCCTACGAGCAGTACTTC
CASSKGQAYEQYF
>few|TRBV4-1|-|TRBJ2-1
TGCGCCAGCAGCCCCTGGAGCTCCTACAATGAGCAGTTCTTC
CASSPWSSYNEQFF
>-|TRBV7-3|-|TRBJ2-5
TGTGCCAGCAGCTTACAGGTCCAAGAGACCCAGTACTTC
CASSLQVQETQYF
>-|TRBV6-1|TRBD2|TRBJ2-1
TGTGCCGGATGGACTAGCGGGGGCTACAATGAGCAGTTCTTC
CAGWTSGGYNEQFF
>medium-sized|TRBV7-9|-|TRBJ1-5
TGTGCCAGCAGTTCTCACAGGACGAATCAGCCCCAGCATTTT
CASSSHRTNQPQHF
>-|TRBV9|TRBD2|TRBJ2-1
TGTGCCAGCAGCGTAGCTAATAGCGGGGGTCGCAGCTCCTACAATGAGCAGTTCTTC
CASSVANSGGRSSYNEQFF
>once|TRBV4-3|TRBD2|TRBJ2-1
TGCGCCAGCAGCCAAGATTCGGGGGGGCTATACAATGAGCAGTTCTTC
CASSQDSGGLYNEQFF
>-|TRBV5-4|TRBD1|TRBJ1-6
TGTGCCAGCAGCCCCGGACAGGGCAGCGGTGTGAATTCACCCCTCCACTTT
CASSPGQGSGVNSPLHF
>-|TRBV7-9|-|TRBJ1-2
TGTGCCAGCAGCCCTGCGGACAGTCTATATAACTATGGCTACACCTTC
CASSPADSLYNYGYTF
>-|TRBV6-1|TRBD1|TRBJ2-7
TGTGCCAGCAGTGTAAGGGACAGGTCCTACGAGCAGTACTTC
CASSVRDRSYEQYF
>-|TRBV14|TRBD1|TRBJ1-2
TGTGCCAGCAGCCAAGATCGAGGCAGGGGGCATGGCTACACCTTC
CASSQDRGRGHGYTF
>-|TRBV28|TRBD1|TRBJ1-2
TGTGCCAGCAGTGGGGGGACAGTTAACTATGGCTACACCTTC
CASSGGTVNYGYTF
>-|TRBV7-2|TRBD1|TRBJ2-7
TGTGCCAGCAGCTTAAGGACAGGGGGCGCCTACGAGCAGTACTTC
CASSLRTGGAYEQYF
>-|TRBV19|-|TRBJ1-1
TGTGCCAGTAGTATAAACACCAACACTGAAGCTTTCTTT
CASSINTNTEAFF
>-|TRBV4-2|TRBD1|TRBJ2-7
TGTGCCAGCAGCCAAGATCCGCGACAGGGTGCTTACGAGCAGTACTTC
CASSQDPRQGAYEQYF
>-|TRBV6-5|-|TRBJ2-3
TGTGCCAGCCGGACGGGGGGCACAGATACGCAGTATTTT
CASRTGGTDTQYF
>-|TRBV6-5|TRBD1|TRBJ2-7
TGTGCCAGCAGCGGGGACAGGGGTATAAGGTACGAGCAGTACTTC
CASSGDRGIRYEQYF
>-|TRBV5-4|TRBD1|TRBJ2-7
TGTGCCAGCAGCCTCAGACAGGGGACAGTCTACGAGCAGTACTTC
CASSLRQGTVYEQYF
>-|TRBV9|-|TRBJ2-4
TGTGCCAGCAGCGTAGGGAGAGAAGTAGCCAAAAACATTCAGTACTTC
CASSVGREVAKNIQYF
>-|TRBV7-2|TRBD2|TRBJ2-1
TGTGCCAGCAGCTCACTTTCAGCGGGGGATGAGCAGTTCTTC
CASSSLSAGDEQFF
>-|TRBV6-5|-|TRBJ1-5
TGTGCCAGCAGACCCGACAGATGGAGCAATCAGCCCCAGCATTTT
CASRPDRWSNQPQHF
>few|TRBV5-1|-|TRBJ2-1
TGCGCCAGCAGCTTGGGAAGGGGGTATGAGCAGTTCTTC
CASSLGRGYEQFF
>-|TRBV7-8|TRBD1|TRBJ1-2
TGTGCCAGCAGCAGGGGACAGGGGGCGTTTATCTATGGCTACACCTTC
CASSRGQGAFIYGYTF
>-|TRBV2|-|TRBJ2-5
TGTGCCAGCAGTGAATTGAGGGGGACGGAAGAGACCCAGTACTTC
CASSELRGTEETQYF
>-|TRBV7-8|-|TRBJ2-5
TGTGCCAGCAGCCCCCGGGTAGGGGGACGAGAGACCCAGTACTTC
CASSPRVGGRETQYF
>few|TRBV18|TRBD2|TRBJ2-7
TGTGCCAGCTCGCCATGGGGGGGCTCCTACGAGCAGTACTTC
CASSPWGGSYEQYF
>-|TRBV4-1|-|TRBJ2-2
TGCGCCAGCAGCCAGGCCGGGACACAGAACACCGGGGAGCTGTTTTTT
CASSQAGTQNTGELFF
>-|TRBV14|-|TRBJ1-2
TGTGCCAGCAGCCCCATGGCAGGGTGGAACTATGGCTACACCTTC
CASSPMAGWNYGYTF
>-|TRBV6-5|-|TRBJ1-3
TGTGCCAGCAGTACACAGGTTACGACCATATATTTT
CASSTQVTTIYF
>-|TRBV19|TRBD1|TRBJ2-1
TGTGCCAGTAGTACTATTTCCGGGACAGGGACCCTTAGTGGGCTCAGGGGGCAGTTCTTC
CASSTISGTGTLSGLRGQFF
>-|TRBV7-8|-|TRBJ1-4
TGTGCCAGCAGCTTAGGTCTTAATGAAAAACTGTTTTTT
CASSLGLNEKLFF
>-|TRBV10-3|-|TRBJ1-2
TGTGCCATCAGCCTGACAGGAGGTAACTATGGCTACACCTTC
CAISLTGGNYGYTF
>-|TRBV7-9|TRBD1|TRBJ1-5
TGTGCCAGCAGCTTAACTGAGACAGGGGAATATAGCAATCAGCCCCAGCATTTT
CASSLTETGEYSNQPQHF
>-|TRBV19|-|TRBJ2-2
TGTGCCAGTAGTATTTTGAGCGGGGAGCTGTTTTTT
CASSILSGELFF
>once|TRBV7-8|-|TRBJ2-1
TGTGCCAGCAGCTTAGCTCTGAGCGCATACAATGAGCAGTTCTTC
CASSLALSAYNEQFF
>-|TRBV5-1|TRBD1|TRBJ2-5
TGCGCCAGCAGCTCGGGACAGGGTGAAGAGACCCAGTACTTC
CASSSGQGEETQYF
>-|TRBV7-9|-|TRBJ1-1
TGTGCCAGCAGCTTAAACCAGGGCACTGAAGCTTTCTTT
CASSLNQGTEAFF
>-|TRBV4-3|TRBD1|TRBJ2-3
TGCGCCAGCAGCCACCGACCCCGACAGGGGGTCGTCGCAGATACGCAGTATTTT
CASSHRPRQGVVADTQYF
>-|TRBV6-5|TRBD1|TRBJ1-1
TGTGCCAGTCGACAGGGGGCCGGGAGCACTGAAGCTTTCTTT
CASRQGAGSTEAFF
>-|TRBV7-2|TRBD2|TRBJ2-3
TGTGCCAGCAGCTTAGCAGGCCTAGCGGGAGATACGCAGTATTTT
CASSLAGLAGDTQYF
>-|TRBV5-1|-|TRBJ2-3
TGCGCCAGCAGCTTGAACAGACCAAGTAGAGATACGCAGTATTTT
CASSLNRPSRDTQYF
>-|TRBV5-1|-|TRBJ2-7
TGCGCCAGCAGCTTGGAACAGGAATACGAGCAGTACTTC
CASSLEQEYEQYF
>-|TRBV6-5|TRBD1|TRBJ2-7
TGTGCCAGCAGTAGGACAGGGGGCGGCGAGCAGTACTTC
CASSRTGGGEQYF
>-|TRBV6-1|-|TRBJ2-2
TGTGCCAGATCCACGGACACCGGGGAGCTGTTTTTT
CARSTDTGELFF
>-|TRBV5-6|TRBD1|TRBJ2-3
TGTGCCAGCAGCTTGGGACAGGGGGCCACAGATACGCAGTATTTT
CASSLGQGATDTQYF
>-|TRBV19|TRBD1|TRBJ2-6
TGTGCCAGTAGTCTTGCAGGGGGCGCTGGGGCCAACGTCCTGACTTTC
CASSLAGGAGANVLTF
>once|TRBV7-2|TRBD2|TRBJ2-5
TGTGCCAGCAGCTTACGACTAGCGGGGAGCCAGTACTTC
CASSLRLAGSQYF
>-|TRBV7-2|TRBD2|TRBJ2-7
TGTGCCAGCAGCCCGCGTGGGGCGGGGGGCTCCTACGAGCAGTACTTC
CASSPRGAGGSYEQYF